This TCR beta chain was profiled in a study of T-cell memory formation after mild COVID-19. About the research overall: Largely, the TCR clusters proved donor specific.

Germline V gene lookup returns CDR1 MNHEY and CDR2 SMNVEV (reference sequence). The junction had 7 bases not matched to a gene; V was cut back by 5 bases and J by 12 bases. This CDR3 is built from 12 residues. Study-wide results and caveats: There was a balanced CD4/CD8 profile in clones contracting day 15 to 85, and later expanders leaned CD4+. Mainly in CM and EM were contracting CD4+ clones; CD8+ were in EMRA.

TCRdb reanalysed the 5' RACE reads using MiXCR and keeps one entry per CDR3 protein. Altogether 170,000 or so distinct CDR3 sequences are present, 25% to 40% being singletons, with the ten largest covering around 11%. Concerning this clonotype: What it binds is not known.

The sequencing sample was made of PBMCs or a T cell subset sorted from them (not recorded which). The chain combines TRBV27 with TRBJ2-1, with TRBD1 identical over 7 bases. The sequence came from an adult woman who had mild COVID-19 (a few samples of this study predate the infection). Cell type and time point are not known. The CDR3 here is CASSIQGLGQFF. CDR3 in DNA: TGTGCCAGCAGTATACAGGGGTTGGGGCAGTTCTTC.